The TCR beta chain under discussion was sequenced for a study of OX40 agonist ivuxolimab in advanced cancers. Study details: Two patients with cutaneous melanoma and one with hepatocellular carcinoma, three in total, showed partial responses. Findings and limits, study-wide: Near-lowest levels of clonal expansion characterized partial responders at 0.1-3.0 mg/kg. The study found that CD8+ T cells averaged more expanded clones than CD4+.

V lost 2 bases and J lost 8, with 13 bases in between. Germline V lookup: CDR1 SGHTA, CDR2 FQGTGA. The CDR3 has 15 residues. Worth noting for this clone: Its antigen is as yet unknown.

Sampling times: baseline, cycle 4 day 1, cycle 7 day 1. Generated by immunoSEQ multiplex PCR, the TCRdb table keeps only in-frame clones and is missing some. This table has 50,000 to 70,000 clones, around 84% appearing once. Specimen: CD4+ or CD8+ T cells sorted from blood, collected in a trial of the OX40 agonist ivuxolimab. This chain connects TRBV7-3 to TRBJ1-6; D remains ambiguous. The clonotype comes from an adult with an advanced solid tumor such as melanoma, head and neck, liver or kidney cancer. The CDR3 DNA follows: TGTGCCAGCAGCTTACTTCTATTTGTGGATTCACCCCTCCACTTT. Translation gives CASSLLLFVDSPLHF.